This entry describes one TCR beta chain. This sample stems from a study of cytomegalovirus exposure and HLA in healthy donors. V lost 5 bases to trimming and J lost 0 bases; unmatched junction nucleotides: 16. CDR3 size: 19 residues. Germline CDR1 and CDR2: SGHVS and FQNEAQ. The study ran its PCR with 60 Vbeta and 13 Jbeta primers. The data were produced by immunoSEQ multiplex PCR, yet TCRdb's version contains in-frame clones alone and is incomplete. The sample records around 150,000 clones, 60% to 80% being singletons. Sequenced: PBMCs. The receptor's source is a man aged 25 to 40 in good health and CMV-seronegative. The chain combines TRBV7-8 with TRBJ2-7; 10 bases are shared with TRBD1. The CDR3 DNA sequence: TGTGCCAGCAGCCGAGGCCGTGGACAGGGGGAACACAGCTCCTACGAGCAGTACTTC. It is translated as CASSRGRGQGEHSSYEQYF.